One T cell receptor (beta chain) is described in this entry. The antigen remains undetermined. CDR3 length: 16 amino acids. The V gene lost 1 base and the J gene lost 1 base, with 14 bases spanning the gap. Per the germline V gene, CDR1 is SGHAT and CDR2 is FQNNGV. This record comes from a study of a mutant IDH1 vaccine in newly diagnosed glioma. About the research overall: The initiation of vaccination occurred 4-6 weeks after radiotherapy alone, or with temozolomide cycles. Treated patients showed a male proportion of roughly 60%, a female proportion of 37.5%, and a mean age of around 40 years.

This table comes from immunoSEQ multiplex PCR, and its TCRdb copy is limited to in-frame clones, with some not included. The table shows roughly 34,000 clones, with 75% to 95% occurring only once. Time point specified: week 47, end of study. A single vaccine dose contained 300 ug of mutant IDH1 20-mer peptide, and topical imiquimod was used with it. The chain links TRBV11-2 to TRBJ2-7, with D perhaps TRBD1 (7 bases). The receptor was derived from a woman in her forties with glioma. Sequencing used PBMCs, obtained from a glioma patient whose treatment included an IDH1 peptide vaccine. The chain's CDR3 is CASSLVGGGASYEQYF. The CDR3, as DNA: TGTGCCAGCAGCTTAGTAGGAGGGGGCGCTTCCTACGAGCAGTACTTC.